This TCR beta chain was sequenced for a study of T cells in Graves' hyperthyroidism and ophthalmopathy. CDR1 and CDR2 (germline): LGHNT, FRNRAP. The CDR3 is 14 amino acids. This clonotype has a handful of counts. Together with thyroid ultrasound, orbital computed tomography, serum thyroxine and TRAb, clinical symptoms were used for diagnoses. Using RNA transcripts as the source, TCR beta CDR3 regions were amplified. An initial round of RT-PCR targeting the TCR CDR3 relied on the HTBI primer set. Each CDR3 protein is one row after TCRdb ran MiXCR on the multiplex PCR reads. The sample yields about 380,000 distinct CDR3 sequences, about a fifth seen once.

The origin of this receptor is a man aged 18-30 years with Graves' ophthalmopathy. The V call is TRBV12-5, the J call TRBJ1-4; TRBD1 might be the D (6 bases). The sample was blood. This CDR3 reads CAPLRGGYNEKLFF. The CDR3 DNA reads TGTGCACCCCTAAGAGGGGGGTATAATGAAAAACTGTTTTTT.